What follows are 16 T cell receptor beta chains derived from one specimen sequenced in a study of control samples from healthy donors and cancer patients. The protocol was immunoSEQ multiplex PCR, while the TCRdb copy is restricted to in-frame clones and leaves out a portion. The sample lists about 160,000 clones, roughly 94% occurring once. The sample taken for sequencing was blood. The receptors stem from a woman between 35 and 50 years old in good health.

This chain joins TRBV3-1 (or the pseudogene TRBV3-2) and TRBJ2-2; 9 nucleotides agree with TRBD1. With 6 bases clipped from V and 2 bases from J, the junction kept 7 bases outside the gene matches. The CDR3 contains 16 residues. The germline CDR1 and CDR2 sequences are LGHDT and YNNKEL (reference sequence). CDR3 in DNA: TGTGCCAGCAGAAAAACAGGGGGCGAAAACACCGGGGAGCTGTTTTTT. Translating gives CASRKTGGENTGELFF.

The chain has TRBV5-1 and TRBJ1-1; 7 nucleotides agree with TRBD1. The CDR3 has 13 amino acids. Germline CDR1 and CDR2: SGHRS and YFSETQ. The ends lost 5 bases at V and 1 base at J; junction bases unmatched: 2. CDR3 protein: CASSTGANTEAFF. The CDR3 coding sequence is TGCGCCAGCAGTACAGGGGCGAACACTGAAGCTTTCTTT. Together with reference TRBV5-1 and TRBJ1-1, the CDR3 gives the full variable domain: KAGVTQTPRYLIKTRGQQVTLSCSPISGHRSVSWYQQTPGQGLQFLFEYFSETQRNKGNFPGRFSGRQFSNSRSEMNVSTLELGDSALYLCASSTGANTEAFFGQGTRLTVV.

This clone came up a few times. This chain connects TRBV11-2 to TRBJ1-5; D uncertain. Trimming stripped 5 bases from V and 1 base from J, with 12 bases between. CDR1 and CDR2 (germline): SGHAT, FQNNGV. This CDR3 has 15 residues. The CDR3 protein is CASSKWTGSNQPQHF. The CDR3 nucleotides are TGTGCCAGCAGCAAATGGACCGGGAGCAATCAGCCCCAGCATTTT.

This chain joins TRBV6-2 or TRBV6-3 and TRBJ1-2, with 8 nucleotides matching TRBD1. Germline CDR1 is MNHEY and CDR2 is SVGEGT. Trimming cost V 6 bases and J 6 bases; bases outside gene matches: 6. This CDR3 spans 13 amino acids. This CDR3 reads CASSEGQDNGYTF. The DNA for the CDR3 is TGTGCCAGCAGCGAGGGACAGGATAATGGCTACACCTTC.

CDR3 bases: TGCGCCAGCAGCACGGGCCTAGCGGGCTCCTACAATGAGCAGTTCTTC. Translation: CASSTGLAGSYNEQFF. The chain employs TRBV5-1 and TRBJ2-1, with 8 bases aligning to TRBD2. V lost 4 bases and J lost 0; bases outside the gene matches: 6. The CDR3 totals 16 residues. The germline V gene has CDR1 SGHRS and CDR2 YFSETQ.

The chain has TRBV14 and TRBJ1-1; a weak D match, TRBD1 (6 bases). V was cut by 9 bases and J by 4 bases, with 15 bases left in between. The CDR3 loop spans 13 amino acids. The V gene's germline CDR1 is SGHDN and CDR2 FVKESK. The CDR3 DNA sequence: TGTGCCAGTGGCCGGGGGGCGCCCACTGAAGCTTTCTTT. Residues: CASGRGAPTEAFF. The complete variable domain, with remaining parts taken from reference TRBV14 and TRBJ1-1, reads EAGVTQFPSHSVIEKGQTVTLRCDPISGHDNLYWYRRVMGKEIKFLLHFVKESKQDESGMPNNRFLAERTGGTYSTLKVQPAELEDSGVYFCASGRGAPTEAFFGQGTRLTVV.

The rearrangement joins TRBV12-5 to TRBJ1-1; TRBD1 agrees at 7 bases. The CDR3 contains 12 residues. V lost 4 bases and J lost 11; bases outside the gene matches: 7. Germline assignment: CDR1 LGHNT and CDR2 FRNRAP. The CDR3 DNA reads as TGTGCTAGTGGTTCAACAGGGGCCCGGGCTTTCTTT. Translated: CASGSTGARAFF. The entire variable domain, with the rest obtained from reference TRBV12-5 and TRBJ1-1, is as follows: DARVTQTPRHKVTEMGQEVTMRCQPILGHNTVFWYRQTMMQGLELLAYFRNRAPLDDSGMPKDRFSAEMPDATLATLKIQPSEPRDSAVYFCASGSTGARAFFGQGTRLTVV.

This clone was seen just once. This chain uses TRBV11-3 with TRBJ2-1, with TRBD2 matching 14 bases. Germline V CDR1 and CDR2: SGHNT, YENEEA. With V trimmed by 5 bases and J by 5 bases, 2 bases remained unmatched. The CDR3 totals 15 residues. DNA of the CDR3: TGTGCCAGCAGCCCGACTAGCGGGAGGGACAATGAGCAGTTCTTC. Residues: CASSPTSGRDNEQFF. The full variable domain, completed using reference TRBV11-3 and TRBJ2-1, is EAGVVQSPRYKIIEKKQPVAFWCNPISGHNTLYWYLQNLGQGPELLIRYENEEAVDDSQLPKDRFSAERLKGVDSTLKIQPAELGDSAVYLCASSPTSGRDNEQFFGPGTRLTVL.

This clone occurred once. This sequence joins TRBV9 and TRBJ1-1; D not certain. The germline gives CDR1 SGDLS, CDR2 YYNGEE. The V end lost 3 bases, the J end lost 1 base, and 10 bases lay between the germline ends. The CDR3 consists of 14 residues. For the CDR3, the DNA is TGTGCCAGCAGCGGAGGACCGACGAACACTGAAGCTTTCTTT. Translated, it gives CASSGGPTNTEAFF.

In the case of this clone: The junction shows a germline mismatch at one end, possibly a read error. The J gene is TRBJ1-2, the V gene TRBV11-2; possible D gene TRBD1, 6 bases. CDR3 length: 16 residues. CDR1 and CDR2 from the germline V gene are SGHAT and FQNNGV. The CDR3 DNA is TGTGCCAGCAGCCTAGAAACAGGGCCCGCTGGGGGTGGCTACACCTTC. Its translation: CASSLETGPAGGGYTF.

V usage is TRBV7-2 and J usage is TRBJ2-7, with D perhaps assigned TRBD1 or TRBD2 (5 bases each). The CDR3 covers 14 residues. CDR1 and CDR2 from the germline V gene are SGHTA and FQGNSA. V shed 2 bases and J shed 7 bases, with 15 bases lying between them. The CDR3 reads CASSLLLRDREQYF. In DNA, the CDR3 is TGTGCCAGCAGCTTATTGCTCAGGGACCGAGAGCAGTACTTC.

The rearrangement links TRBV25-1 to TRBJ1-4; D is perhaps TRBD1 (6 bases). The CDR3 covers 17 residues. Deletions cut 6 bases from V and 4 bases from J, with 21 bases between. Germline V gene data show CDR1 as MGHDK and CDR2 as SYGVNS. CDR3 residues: CASSGGPGHRNNEKLFF. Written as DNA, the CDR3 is TGTGCCAGCAGCGGCGGACCGGGACACCGTAATAATGAAAAACTGTTTTTT.

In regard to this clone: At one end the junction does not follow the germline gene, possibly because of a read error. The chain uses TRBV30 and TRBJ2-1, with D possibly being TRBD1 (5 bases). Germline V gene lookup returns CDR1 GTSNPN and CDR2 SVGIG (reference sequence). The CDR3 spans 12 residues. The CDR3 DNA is TGTGCCTGGAGTGTTGGGGCAGCCCCGTACCTCTTC. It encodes CAWSVGAAPYLF.

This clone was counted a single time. CDR3: CASSGGYGYTF. In DNA, the CDR3 is TGTGCCAGCAGTGGGGGGTATGGCTACACCTTC. This chain joins TRBV2 and TRBJ1-2; tentatively, D is TRBD1 (5 bases). Deletions cut 4 bases from V and 5 bases from J, with 5 bases between. In germline, CDR1 is SNHLY, CDR2 FYNNEI. The CDR3 runs 11 residues.

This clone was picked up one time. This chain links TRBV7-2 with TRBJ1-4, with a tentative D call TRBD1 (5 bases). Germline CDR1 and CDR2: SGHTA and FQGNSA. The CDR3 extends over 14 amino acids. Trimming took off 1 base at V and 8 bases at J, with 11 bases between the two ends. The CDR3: CASSLGGSREKLFF. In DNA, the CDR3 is TGTGCCAGCAGCTTAGGGGGGAGCAGAGAAAAACTGTTTTTT. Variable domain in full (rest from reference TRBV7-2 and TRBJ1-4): GAGVSQSPSNKVTEKGKDVELRCDPISGHTALYWYRQSLGQGLEFLIYFQGNSAPDKSGLPSDRFSAERTGGSVSTLTIQRTQQEDSAVYLCASSLGGSREKLFFGSGTQLSVL.

CDR3 DNA sequence: TGCAGTGTTGGAGGGTCCCACGAGCAGTACTTC. Protein sequence: CSVGGSHEQYF. V is TRBV20-1 and J is TRBJ2-7; D might be TRBD2 (6 bases). Per germline, CDR1 DFQATT and CDR2 SNEGSKA (reference sequence). Trimming took 7 bases from V and 5 from J, leaving 12 bases between them. This CDR3 has 11 residues.